This TCR beta chain was recovered during a study of cytomegalovirus exposure and HLA in healthy donors. Study in general: Later analysis reported that the 120 validation repertoires shared the platform of the 600 to 750 first-cohort repertoires.

It was the approximately 120-subject validation cohort, separate from the approximately 670-subject first cohort, to which the donors belonged. V shed 7 bases and J shed 7 bases, with 20 bases lying between them. Germline loops: CDR1 LNHDA, CDR2 SQIVND (reference sequence). CDR3 length: 15 residues. This clone was seen a single time. Its specificity is not known. The study, taken as a whole, reports: Cytomegalovirus association was listed for about 170 TCR beta chains. Confirmation in vitro established that a few CMV-associated chains were specific for CMV antigens.

Some clones are missing from TCRdb's copy, which holds only in-frame ones; the method was immunoSEQ multiplex PCR. The sample yields under 250,000 clones, about 87% seen once. The receptor comes from a man aged 18 to 30 in good health and CMV-seronegative. Sequenced material: PBMCs. V is TRBV19 and J is TRBJ1-5, with a possible D match to TRBD1 (6 bases). CDR3 amino acids: CASTPNQGTGQPQHF. The CDR3, as DNA: TGTGCCAGTACCCCCAACCAGGGGACGGGCCAGCCCCAGCATTTT.